A selection of T cell receptor beta chains follows, all from one sample in a study of human T cells and chemical hapten exposure. TCRdb analysed the RACE reads with MiXCR anew, one entry per CDR3 protein. The repertoire holds about 190,000 distinct CDR3 sequences, with around 23% as singletons. The source was whole blood, collected in connection with sensitization to the hapten diphenylcyclopropenone (DPC). The receptor set was obtained from a woman between 40 and 55 years old with alopecia areata. Some clones in this sample may be carry-over from other donors' samples. Each CDR3 is given with its conserved first and last residue. Each record gives: clone size, V gene, J gene, D gene, CDR3 DNA, CDR3 protein. A D gene is named only where the DNA matches it firmly. Size values are once, few and many counts, or a class for expanded clones, and some rows have none.

NA	TRBV6-2/TRBV6-3	TRBJ2-1	NA	TGTGCCAGCAAAGGGTACAATGAGCAGTTCTTC	CASKGYNEQFF
NA	TRBV7-2	TRBJ2-3	TRBD2	TGTGCCAGCAGCTTAGTGCTAGCGGGGGGTTTGTCAGATACGCAGTATTTT	CASSLVLAGGLSDTQYF
NA	TRBV27	TRBJ1-1	NA	TGTGCCAGCAGTCACAACAGGGTCACTGAAGCTTTCTTT	CASSHNRVTEAFF
NA	TRBV10-3	TRBJ1-2	TRBD1	TGTGCCATCAGTGAGCCCCCAGGGGACAGGGGATATGGCTACACCTTC	CAISEPPGDRGYGYTF
NA	TRBV6-1	TRBJ1-5	NA	TGTGCCAGCAGGGCTCGGGACCGCAGAAGCAATCAGCCCCAGCATTTT	CASRARDRRSNQPQHF
NA	TRBV7-2	TRBJ2-3	NA	TGTGCCAGCGGGGCTGGGTCGGATACGCAGTATTTT	CASGAGSDTQYF
few	TRBV4-1	TRBJ2-3	TRBD2	TGCGCCAGCTCCCCGAGTCGGACCGGGACTAGCGGGAGAGGTACGCAGTATTTT	CASSPSRTGTSGRGTQYF
NA	TRBV29-1	TRBJ1-2	NA	TGCAGCGTTGAAAGAAGCAGGGGAGGCTATGGCTACACCTTC	CSVERSRGGYGYTF
few	TRBV4-2	TRBJ1-6	NA	TGTGCCAGCAGCCAGGACACAAATAATTCACCCCTCCACTTT	CASSQDTNNSPLHF
NA	TRBV20-1	TRBJ2-7	NA	TGCAGTGCTGACCGACAGGGAGGGGCTTCCTACGAGCAGTACTTC	CSADRQGGASYEQYF
NA	TRBV27	TRBJ2-1	NA	TGTGCCAGCAGTTTAACGGGAATAAGCTCCTACAATGAGCAGTTCTTC	CASSLTGISSYNEQFF
NA	TRBV4-1	TRBJ1-4	NA	TGCGCCAGCAGCCATGGACCGATACGTGAAAAACTGTTTTTT	CASSHGPIREKLFF
NA	TRBV21-1	TRBJ2-5	NA	TGTGCCAGCAGCGTGCTAGTTGCGCCTAAGGAAGAGACCCAGTACTTC	CASSVLVAPKEETQYF
NA	TRBV4-3	TRBJ2-7	TRBD2	TGCGCCAGCAGCCAAGCGGTAGGACTAGCGGGGGGTTACGAGCAGTACTTC	CASSQAVGLAGGYEQYF
NA	TRBV28	TRBJ2-7	NA	TGTGCCAGCAGTTTTGGCCTATCCTACGAGCAGTACTTC	CASSFGLSYEQYF
NA	TRBV27	TRBJ2-3	NA	TGTGCCAGCAGTTTGGGTAGCGTATCCACAGATACGCAGTATTTT	CASSLGSVSTDTQYF
NA	TRBV7-2	TRBJ2-7	NA	TGTGCCAGCAGCTTAGCAGGGGTCCGAGCCTACGAGCAGTACTTC	CASSLAGVRAYEQYF
NA	TRBV4-2	TRBJ2-1	TRBD1	TGTGCCAGCAGCCAAGTCCTCAGGGGGAACAATGAGCAGTTCTTC	CASSQVLRGNNEQFF
NA	TRBV28	TRBJ1-2	NA	TGTGCCAGCAGTTTACCGGGGGCGGATGGCTACACCTTC	CASSLPGADGYTF
few	TRBV28	TRBJ1-5	NA	TGTGCCAGCAGTCTACACCCGACGGGGAATCAGCCCCAGCATTTT	CASSLHPTGNQPQHF
NA	TRBV4-1	TRBJ1-2	NA	TGCGCCAGCAGCCTACTTATCTCTAAAGACAGTTCGGGCACCTTC	CASSLLISKDSSGTF
NA	TRBV11-1	TRBJ2-3	NA	TGTGCCAGCAGCCTCGGGACTCACCCAGATACGCAGTATTTT	CASSLGTHPDTQYF
NA	TRBV6-5	TRBJ1-1	NA	TGTGCCAGCAGTTACGGGTCGAACACTGAAGCTTTCTTT	CASSYGSNTEAFF
many	TRBV4-2	TRBJ2-1	NA	TGTGCCAGCAGCCAAGGACAGTCCAATGAGCAGTTCTTC	CASSQGQSNEQFF
NA	TRBV2	TRBJ2-3	TRBD1	TGTGCCAGCAGTCTGACAGGGGTCAGCACAGATACGCAGTATTTT	CASSLTGVSTDTQYF
many	TRBV29-1	TRBJ1-2	NA	TGCAGCGTTGAAGCAAGCAGGGCGTCAGGCTACACCTTC	CSVEASRASGYTF
NA	TRBV6-2/TRBV6-3	TRBJ1-1	NA	TGTGCCAGCACTAACGGGGAGATTGAAGCTTTCTTT	CASTNGEIEAFF
many	TRBV7-9	TRBJ2-1	TRBD2	TGTGCCAGCAGAGGCCGCGGGAGGCCTGGGAATGAGCAGTTCTTC	CASRGRGRPGNEQFF
many	TRBV12-3/TRBV12-4	TRBJ1-6	NA	TGTGCCAGCAGGAGTGGAGTATCACCCCTCCACTTT	CASRSGVSPLHF
NA	TRBV5-1	TRBJ2-7	NA	TGCGCCAGCAGCTTGGACGGCAGTTTCCTCGAGCAGTACTTC	CASSLDGSFLEQYF
NA	TRBV5-1	TRBJ2-5	TRBD1	TGCGCCAGCAGCTTGGCCCCCAGCGGACAGGGGGTTGGGACCCAGTACTTC	CASSLAPSGQGVGTQYF
few	TRBV28	TRBJ1-6	NA	TGTGCCAGCAGTTTAAGTTCGGGCAGTACTAATTCACCCCTCCACTTT	CASSLSSGSTNSPLHF
NA	TRBV4-1	TRBJ2-1	NA	TGCGCCAGCAGCCAAGTGCCAAGCAGGGCCAATGAGCAGTTCTTC	CASSQVPSRANEQFF
few	TRBV2	TRBJ2-1	TRBD1	TGTGCCAGCAGCCCACGGGACAGCTCCTACAATGAGCAGTTCTTC	CASSPRDSSYNEQFF
NA	TRBV28	TRBJ2-7	NA	TGTGCCAGCAGTAGGGACGGTCCCTACGAGCAGTACTTC	CASSRDGPYEQYF
NA	TRBV28	TRBJ2-7	TRBD1	TGTGCCAGCAGTGACAGGGGTCCCGCCTACGAGCAGTACTTC	CASSDRGPAYEQYF
few	TRBV29-1	TRBJ1-1	NA	TGCAGCGTTGTAAACGGTGTGAACACTGAAGCTTTCTTT	CSVVNGVNTEAFF
few	TRBV7-9	TRBJ2-5	TRBD1	TGTGCCAGCAGCTCAGAGACAGGGGGCGAGGTGGAGACCCAGTACTTC	CASSSETGGEVETQYF
once	TRBV4-2	TRBJ2-7	TRBD2	TGTGCCAGCAGCCAAGAAGCTGAGACTAGCGGGCTTTACGAGCAGTACTTC	CASSQEAETSGLYEQYF
few	TRBV20-1	TRBJ2-7	NA	TGCAGTGCTACCTCTTTGGCAGGACTTACTTACGAGCAGTACTTC	CSATSLAGLTYEQYF
NA	TRBV7-6	TRBJ2-5	NA	TGTGCCAGCAGCATTATGAGACAGCCCTGGGAGACCCAGTACTTC	CASSIMRQPWETQYF
few	TRBV28	TRBJ2-1	TRBD1	TGTGCCAGCAGCCGGGGACAGGGGAAGAACAATGAGCAGTTCTTC	CASSRGQGKNNEQFF
few	TRBV18	TRBJ2-1	NA	TGTGCCAGCTCACCGGCTGGGGATCCTAACAATGAGCAGTTCTTC	CASSPAGDPNNEQFF
few	TRBV28	TRBJ2-3	NA	TGTGCCAGCAAGGAGAAGCTTTCTAGCACAGATACGCAGTATTTT	CASKEKLSSTDTQYF
few	TRBV27	TRBJ2-4	NA	TGTGCCAGCAGGGAGATAGCCAAAAACATTCAGTACTTC	CASREIAKNIQYF
few	TRBV25-1	TRBJ1-2	NA	TGTGCCAGCAGCCCGGACAGTAACTATGGCTACACCTTC	CASSPDSNYGYTF
NA	TRBV5-4	TRBJ2-5	NA	TGTGCCAGCAGCTCTCCAAATGAGGAGACCCAGTACTTC	CASSSPNEETQYF
NA	TRBV29-1	TRBJ2-3	TRBD2	TGCAGCGTTGGCGGGGGTAGCACAGATACGCAGTATTTT	CSVGGGSTDTQYF
few	TRBV11-2	TRBJ1-4	NA	TGTGCCAGCAGCTTAGGGGCGGACCTACATGAAAAACTGTTTTTT	CASSLGADLHEKLFF
many	TRBV28	TRBJ2-1	NA	TGTGCCAGCAGTTGGGGAGGGGGGAATGAGCAGTTCTTC	CASSWGGGNEQFF
many	TRBV20-1	TRBJ2-5	NA	TGCAGTGTTCCCCTGGAGACCCAGTACTTC	CSVPLETQYF
few	TRBV6-6	TRBJ2-5	NA	TGTGCCAGCACTGACAGGCGGCAAGAGACCCAGTACTTC	CASTDRRQETQYF